The 18 T cell receptor beta chains in this list originate from one sample, sequenced in a study of cytomegalovirus exposure and HLA in healthy donors. Primers: 60 Vbeta forward and 13 Jbeta reverse. Sequenced by immunoSEQ multiplex PCR; TCRdb stores in-frame clones only, minus some. The sample has approximately 110,000 clones, 15% seen once; the top ten hold under 2.5%. Sequencing was carried out using PBMCs. These receptors came from a young woman in good health and CMV-seronegative.

This clone was seen more than once but under ten times. This chain links TRBV21-1 with TRBJ1-3; TRBD1 is the table's D call, not checked against the DNA. TRBV21-1 constitutes a pseudogene. The CDR3 loop spans 17 amino acids. The CDR3 DNA follows: TGTGCCAGCAGCAAAGTAAAGGACAAGAGCTCTGGAAACACCATATATTTT. Its protein is CASSKVKDKSSGNTIYF.

This chain connects TRBV15 to TRBJ2-7; D is uncertain. The V and J ends lost 0 bases and 3 bases respectively, with 12 bases between them. Germline loops: CDR1 LNHNV, CDR2 YYDKDF (reference sequence). This CDR3 contains 15 residues. Here the CDR3 reads CATSRDFADIYEQYF. The CDR3 DNA sequence: TGTGCCACCAGCAGAGATTTCGCAGATATCTACGAGCAGTACTTC.

The table lists this clone with a few counts. V and J are TRBV5-1 and TRBJ1-1; D unclear. The germline gives CDR1 SGHRS, CDR2 YFSETQ. The V gene lost 4 bases and the J gene lost 1 base, with 5 bases spanning the gap. This CDR3 has 12 amino acids. CDR3: CASSPGNTEAFF. CDR3 DNA: TGCGCCAGCAGCCCAGGGAACACTGAAGCTTTCTTT.

The chain carries TRBV6-1 and TRBJ2-7; 10 bases are shared with TRBD2. The CDR3 is 15 amino acids. The J segment lost 2 bases and the V segment lost 6 bases, leaving 7 bases of the junction unmatched. CDR1 MNHNS and CDR2 SASEGT come from the germline V gene. CDR3 in DNA: TGTGCCAGCAGCCCAGGACTAGCGGCTACCTACGAGCAGTACTTC. Protein product: CASSPGLAATYEQYF.

This clone has a handful of counts. This chain joins TRBV10-3 and TRBJ2-5, with 8 bases aligning to TRBD1. In germline, CDR1 is ENHRY, CDR2 SYGVKD. V shed 10 bases and J 4 bases; nucleotides not matched to a gene: 20. This CDR3 contains 17 residues. The CDR3 DNA is TGTGCCACCCAAAACCCAGGGGGCAAGGGTAGGGGAGAGACCCAGTACTTC. Protein: CATQNPGGKGRGETQYF.

This clone was seen more than once but under ten times. This chain uses TRBV30 with TRBJ1-1; D might be TRBD1 (6 bases). Germline V gene lookup returns CDR1 GTSNPN and CDR2 SVGIG (reference sequence). Trimming took off 2 bases at V and 3 bases at J, with 13 bases between the two ends. This CDR3 has 14 amino acids. The CDR3 DNA reads as TGTGCCTGGAGTTTGCGGGGGCGGGACACTGAAGCTTTCTTT. It is translated as CAWSLRGRDTEAFF.

This clone was seen only a few times. The chain joins TRBV5-6 to TRBJ1-2, with D tentatively TRBD1 (6 bases). The length of the CDR3 is 15 residues. Germline-derived CDR1 and CDR2 are SGHDT and YYEEEE. The ends were cut back, 4 bases at V and 4 bases at J, with 17 bases in the middle. The CDR3 protein is CASSPIGQSIYGYTF. The CDR3 coding sequence is TGTGCCAGCAGCCCTATAGGACAGAGTATCTATGGCTACACCTTC.

The V gene is TRBV27, the J gene TRBJ2-7, with 11 bases lining up with TRBD2. The length of the CDR3 is 15 residues. V shed 6 bases, J shed 0 bases, and the junction held 4 bases outside the gene matches. Germline-derived CDR1 and CDR2 are MNHEY and SMNVEV (reference sequence). Written as DNA, the CDR3 is TGTGCCAGCAGCCCTAGCGGGAGGAACTCCTACGAGCAGTACTTC. It specifies CASSPSGRNSYEQYF.

A note on this clone: The junction does not match germline at one end; this may be a read error. At the DNA level, this CDR3 is encoded by other sequences in the same sample as well. J is TRBJ1-1 and V is TRBV7-3, with D perhaps TRBD1 (6 bases). This CDR3 has 12 amino acids. Per the germline V gene, CDR1 is SGHTA and CDR2 is FQGTGA. CDR3 sequence (DNA): TGTGCAAGCAGCCTCCGGGGGGGCGAAGCTTTCTTT. This encodes CASSLRGGEAFF. The full variable domain, completed using reference TRBV7-3 and TRBJ1-1, is GAGVSQTPSNKVTEKGKYVELRCDPISGHTALYWYRQSLGQGPEFLIYFQGTGAADDSGLPNDRFFAVRPEGSVSTLKIQRTERGDSAVYLCASSLRGGEAFFGQGTRLTVV.

This clone was detected only a few times. Other DNA sequences within the sample encode an identical CDR3. V usage is TRBV7-8 and J usage is TRBJ2-5; TRBD2 matches at 8 bases. Germline V gene sequence: CDR1 SGHVS, CDR2 FQNEAQ. With 4 bases clipped from V and 1 base from J, the junction kept 14 bases outside the gene matches. The CDR3 spans 18 residues. CDR3 protein: CASSSPSGRRGIQETQYF. The CDR3 nucleotides are TGTGCCAGCAGCTCCCCCAGCGGGAGACGGGGAATCCAAGAGACCCAGTACTTC.

In its sample, this clone was seen a few times. The CDR3 reads CASSLRTGGQSSYEQYF. Written as DNA, the CDR3 is TGTGCCAGCAGCTTAAGGACGGGAGGGCAGAGCTCCTACGAGCAGTACTTC. The V gene is TRBV7-3, the J gene TRBJ2-7; 8 positions agree with TRBD2. Unmatched junction bases numbered 8, after V lost 1 base and J lost 0 bases. The CDR3 covers 17 residues. Germline V gene data show CDR1 as SGHTA and CDR2 as FQGTGA. The full variable domain, with the rest looked up from reference TRBV7-3 and TRBJ2-7, is GAGVSQTPSNKVTEKGKYVELRCDPISGHTALYWYRQSLGQGPEFLIYFQGTGAADDSGLPNDRFFAVRPEGSVSTLKIQRTERGDSAVYLCASSLRTGGQSSYEQYFGPGTRLTVT.

This clone was detected only a few times. The rearrangement links TRBV7-2 to TRBJ2-7; D might be TRBD1 (5 bases). Germline V gene sequence: CDR1 SGHTA, CDR2 FQGNSA. V shed 8 bases and J shed 3 bases, with 20 bases lying between them. CDR3 length: 15 residues. The CDR3 loop reads CASGAQVPSVYEQYF. CDR3 bases: TGTGCCAGCGGGGCGCAGGTTCCGTCCGTCTACGAGCAGTACTTC.

This clone was counted between two and nine times. V usage is TRBV2 and J usage is TRBJ1-5, with D tentatively TRBD1 (6 bases). V was trimmed by 7 bases and J by 2 bases, leaving 18 bases between them. Germline V gene sequence: CDR1 SNHLY, CDR2 FYNNEI. This CDR3 region has 16 residues. CDR3 region: CASTRDQGLRNQPQHF. CDR3 sequence (DNA): TGTGCCAGCACCCGGGATCAGGGGCTCCGCAATCAGCCCCAGCATTTT. Combining the CDR3 with reference TRBV2 and TRBJ1-5 gives the whole variable domain EPEVTQTPSHQVTQMGQEVILRCVPISNHLYFYWYRQILGQKVEFLVSFYNNEISEKSEIFDDQFSVERPDGSNFTLKIRSTKLEDSAMYFCASTRDQGLRNQPQHFGDGTRLSIL.

The rearrangement joins TRBV5-1 to TRBJ2-5, with 7 nucleotides matching TRBD2. Losses at the gene ends were 6 bases for V and 3 bases for J; bases not matched to a gene: 11. The length of the CDR3 is 15 residues. Germline V CDR1 and CDR2: SGHRS, YFSETQ. CDR3 DNA: TGCGCCAGCAAAAGGGCGGGAGAGTTTGAAGAGACCCAGTACTTC. Protein sequence: CASKRAGEFEETQYF.

This clone came up a few times. This sequence joins TRBV10-3 and TRBJ1-6, with D maybe TRBD1 (5 bases). The V end was cut by 3 bases, the J end by 12 bases, with 12 bases between. The CDR3 consists of 13 residues. Germline V gives CDR1 ENHRY, CDR2 SYGVKD. The CDR3 nucleotides are TGTGCCATCAGTGATACGGGGGAGGGACCCCTCCACTTT. It codes for CAISDTGEGPLHF.

The gene calls are TRBV27 and TRBJ2-1; 10 bases line up with TRBD2. V lost 2 bases and J lost 3; bases outside the gene matches: 4. There are 16 residues in the CDR3. Germline values: CDR1 MNHEY, CDR2 SMNVEV (reference sequence). The CDR3 DNA reads as TGTGCCAGCAGTTTACCCCTAGCGGGAGACTACAATGAGCAGTTCTTC. Translated, it gives CASSLPLAGDYNEQFF.

This clone was picked up a small number of times. The rearrangement joins TRBV25-1 to TRBJ1-2; weak D call: TRBD1 (5 bases). V was shortened by 11 bases and J by 4 bases, with 11 bases between the two germline ends. CDR1 and CDR2 from the germline V gene are MGHDK and SYGVNS. The CDR3 spans 11 residues. Here the CDR3 DNA reads TGTGCCTCGCGGGGCGCCTATGGCTACACCTTC. This codes for CASRGAYGYTF.

This clone was observed a few times. V gene TRBV7-9 combines with J gene TRBJ2-5, with D perhaps matching TRBD1 (6 bases). Trimming shortened V by 4 bases and J by 14 bases, and 20 bases separated the two germline ends. Per the germline V gene, CDR1 is SEHNR and CDR2 is FQNEAQ (reference sequence). CDR3 size: 13 residues. The CDR3 reads CASSSGRQVQLYF. As DNA, the CDR3 is TGTGCCAGCAGCTCCGGACGACAGGTTCAGCTTTACTTC.